The TCR beta chain described here comes from a study of blood T cell repertoires in COVID-19. Background on the study: Spain, Italy and the United States supplied samples that represented acute and convalescent COVID-19. The analysed material was cDNA or gDNA that came from T cells, B-cell-depleted T cells, or PBMCs.

The germline CDR1 and CDR2 sequences are SGHTA and FQGTGA. Trimming stripped 3 bases from V and 2 bases from J, with 7 bases between. The CDR3 totals 13 residues. In the authors' methods: Amplification with reference gene primers provided the estimates of nucleated cell counts. Using immunoSEQ multiplex PCR, the repertoire was profiled, and TCRdb retains in-frame clones only, with some absent. The DNA was the basis for D and trimming; V, J and clone size are from that table. Of about 60,000 clones detected, nearly 80% appear once; the ten largest clones hold around 25%. The chain has TRBV7-3 and TRBJ1-1, with D possibly TRBD1 on 5 matching bases. Sequencing was performed on peripheral blood. This clonotype originated in a human donor in a cohort sampled during active COVID-19. This chain's CDR3 is CASSLDTNTEAFF. The CDR3 bases are TGTGCCAGCAGCTTGGACACCAACACTGAAGCTTTCTTT.